This T cell receptor (beta chain) appears in the sequencing data of a study of T cell responses to AZD1222 COVID-19 vaccine. Sequencing used immunoSEQ multiplex PCR; TCRdb keeps in-frame clones, though not all of them. Among 150,000 or so clones listed, just over 90% were seen once. The CDR3 runs to 14 residues. V was clipped by 1 base and J by 3 bases, with 9 bases between them. CDR1 is LGHNA and CDR2 is YSLEER in the germline V gene. Study conclusions and caveats: Repertoires were obtained only post-peak T cell response. Spike-specific TCR breadth and depth rose after two AZD1222 doses. The sample set comprised mostly white British donors with more females, and clonal diversity was possibly underestimated. Seropositivity was recorded at baseline in only a handful of AZD1222 recipients.

Remarks on this clone: The antigen remains undetermined.

The sequence derives from an adult in good health. Material: peripheral blood, obtained on day 0 of AZD1222 vaccination. V is TRBV4-3 and J is TRBJ1-2; D is uncertain. Written as DNA, the CDR3 is TGCGCCAGCAGCCAAGCGGCAGACTACTATGGCTACACCTTC. It encodes CASSQAADYYGYTF.